One sample yielded the 7 T cell receptor beta chains listed below, sequenced in a study of T-cell reconstitution after alpha-beta-depleted transplantation in children. The TCRbeta library incorporated unique molecular identifiers. TCRdb called the PCR reads again in MiXCR, with one record for every CDR3 protein. The sample holds hundreds of thousands of distinct CDR3 sequences, 10% to 15% seen once. Sequencing was performed on PBMCs, mostly from graft donor cells, taken 360 days after TCRalphabeta/CD19-depleted stem cell transplant. These receptors all come from a male patient younger than 18 who had a stem cell transplant for acute myeloid leukemia, so the T cells may come from the graft donor.

This clonotype was observed at least ten times. The genes are TRBV12-3 or TRBV12-4 and TRBJ2-5; D gene unclear. V lost 6 bases to trimming and J lost 5 bases, with 10 bases between them. The CDR3 has 12 amino acids. The DNA of the CDR3 is TGTGCCAGCAGCCGAAAATGGGAGACCCAGTACTTC. Amino acid sequence: CASSRKWETQYF.

This clonotype was seen at least ten times. The chain uses TRBV9 and TRBJ2-3, with 9 bases matching TRBD2. Germline CDR1 and CDR2: SGDLS and YYNGEE. The CDR3 loop spans 15 amino acids. J was trimmed by 0 bases and V by 4 bases; bases with no gene match: 3. The CDR3 sequence: CASSFSGGSTDTQYF. Here the CDR3 DNA reads TGTGCCAGCAGCTTTAGCGGGGGAAGCACAGATACGCAGTATTTT.

This clonotype occurred many times. The chain has TRBV29-1 and TRBJ2-5, with unresolved D. The CDR3 extends over 10 amino acids. Germline V CDR1 and CDR2: SQVTM, ANQGSEA. With 6 bases removed from V and 3 bases from J, the gap between germline ends came to 5 bases. The CDR3: CSVSKETQYF. The CDR3 coding sequence is TGCAGCGTCTCAAAAGAGACCCAGTACTTC.

The chain employs TRBV4-3 and TRBJ2-7; the D is unclear. Germline loops: CDR1 LGHNA, CDR2 YSLEER. This CDR3 region has 15 residues. V was shortened by 1 base and J by 7 bases, with 17 bases between the two germline ends. As DNA, the CDR3 is TGCGCCAGCAGCCAAGGGTCTCCCCAGGTGTGGGAGCAGTACTTC. Translation: CASSQGSPQVWEQYF.

This clonotype was detected ten times or more. This chain uses TRBV7-9 with TRBJ2-3, with TRBD1 identical over 10 bases. Trimming cost V 0 bases and J 5 bases; bases outside gene matches: 8. Germline CDR1 is SEHNR and CDR2 is FQNEAQ (reference sequence). The CDR3 is made up of 17 amino acids. The CDR3 loop reads CASSLATGTGVVDTQYF. The DNA of the CDR3 is TGTGCCAGCAGCTTAGCTACCGGGACAGGGGTTGTAGATACGCAGTATTTT.

The sample holds many counts of this clonotype. The genes are TRBV28 and TRBJ2-7; a possible D gene is TRBD1 (6 bases). This CDR3 is 16 amino acids long. The germline V and J ends were trimmed by 5 bases and 4 bases, with 21 bases remaining between them. Germline CDR1 reads MDHEN; CDR2 reads SYDVKM. For the CDR3, the DNA is TGTGCCAGCAGTGACGGCCAACAGGGAAGAATTTACGAGCAGTACTTC. It encodes CASSDGQQGRIYEQYF.

Ten or more counts support this clonotype. The chain recombines TRBV6-2 or TRBV6-3 with TRBJ2-2, with no clear D. Trimming took off 5 bases at V and 3 bases at J, with 16 bases between the two ends. The germline V gene has CDR1 MNHEY and CDR2 SVGEGT. This CDR3 comprises 16 residues. CDR3 region: CASSLTTPKYTGELFF. In DNA, the CDR3 is TGTGCCAGCAGTCTTACTACCCCTAAGTACACCGGGGAGCTGTTTTTT.